This T cell receptor (beta chain) stems from a study of blood T cell repertoires in COVID-19. Study in general: Acute and convalescent COVID-19 specimens originated in the United States, Italy and Spain. T cells, B-cell-depleted T cells, or PBMCs provided the cDNA or gDNA that served as material.

Original analysis: Estimated nucleated cell counts came from reference gene primer amplification. Measured with immunoSEQ multiplex PCR; TCRdb has only the in-frame clones, and not every one. V, J and clone size are those of that table, while D and trimming were read from the DNA. The sample shows 15,000 or so clones, around four fifths of them seen only once. CDR3 length equals 14 residues. CDR1 is SGHDT, CDR2 YYEEEE, per germline. The ends lost 3 bases at V and 1 base at J; junction bases unmatched: 2. This chain uses TRBV5-6 with TRBJ2-7; 9 bases are shared with TRBD1. The specimen was peripheral blood. The receptor's source is a woman in her sixties with acute or convalescent COVID-19. Here the CDR3 reads CASSYGTGSYEQYF. The DNA of the CDR3 is TGTGCCAGCAGCTATGGGACAGGGTCCTACGAGCAGTACTTC.